This T cell receptor beta chain was captured by sequencing in a study of cytomegalovirus exposure and HLA in healthy donors. About the research overall: Assignment to the Caucasian-associated ancestry cluster applied to approximately 80% of the approximately 400 genotyped donors.

The PCR had 60 Vbeta and 13 Jbeta primers. Here immunoSEQ multiplex PCR was the method, and the copy in TCRdb shows in-frame clones only, minus some. Among over 70,000 clones, 80% were seen once, and the ten largest hold roughly 32%. Note on this clone: What it recognizes is unknown. This sample also contains other DNA sequences that code for the same CDR3.

Germline V CDR1 and CDR2: SEHNR, FQNEAQ (reference sequence). V was pared by 0 bases and J by 6 bases, with 8 bases between. The CDR3 covers 13 residues. General study findings and limits: Diagnosis of cytomegalovirus status made by the classifier reportedly showed high specificity and sensitivity.

This chain links TRBV7-9 with TRBJ1-2, with TRBD1 as a possible D gene (5 bases). Sample: PBMCs. The clonotype was recovered from a man between 50 and 59 years old in good health and CMV-seropositive. The CDR3 DNA reads TGTGCCAGCAGCTTAGCGTCGGGGGATGGCTACACCTTC. This codes for CASSLASGDGYTF.